Listed below are T cell receptor beta chains from one sample, sequenced in a study of T-cell reconstitution after alpha-beta-depleted transplantation in children. TCRdb reprocessed the PCR reads with MiXCR, giving one entry per CDR3 protein. Of about 440,000 distinct CDR3 sequences detected, roughly 44% appear once; the ten largest clones hold 27%. The sequencing here drew on PBMCs, taken before TCRalphabeta/CD19-depleted stem cell transplant. These receptors came from a girl aged 2-10 years with aplastic anemia, due to receive a stem cell transplant. CDR3s include the opening cysteine and the closing phenylalanine or tryptophan. The order of the fields is J gene, clone size, D gene, V gene, CDR3 DNA, CDR3 protein. The D gene is left open where the match is weak. A row's size may be missing; if present it is once, few, many or a size class.

TRBJ1-5 few . TRBV18 TGTGCCAGCTCACCATTTAGAGCTGGGGAAGACCAGCCCCAGCATTTT CASSPFRAGEDQPQHF
TRBJ2-3 once . TRBV28 TGTGCCAGCAGTTTACTGGCGAGAGATACGCAGTATTTT CASSLLARDTQYF
TRBJ2-3 few TRBD1 TRBV11-1 TGTGCCAGCAGCTTAGCGGACAGGGTCATCACACACACAGATACGCAGTATTTT CASSLADRVITHTDTQYF
TRBJ1-5 . . TRBV11-2 TGTGCCAGCAGCTTAGAACAGGGCTACAATCAGCCCCAGCATTTT CASSLEQGYNQPQHF
TRBJ1-1 few . TRBV7-8 TGTGCCAGCAGCTCTCCCGGGACCATGAACACTGAAGCTTTCTTT CASSSPGTMNTEAFF
TRBJ1-2 large . TRBV9 TGTGCCAGCGGAAAGAGACCCTACTATGGCTACACCTTC CASGKRPYYGYTF
TRBJ1-5 . TRBD1 TRBV20-1 TGCAGTGCTAGAGATCTTGACAGGGAGGCTCAGCCCCAGCATTTT CSARDLDREAQPQHF
TRBJ2-1 many TRBD2 TRBV27 TGTGCCAGCAGCCCGCCGGGACTAGCGGCCCCCGATGAGCAGTTCTTC CASSPPGLAAPDEQFF
TRBJ1-5 many . TRBV4-2 TGTGCCAGCAGCCAAGATTCGACGGCCAACAATCAGCCCCAGCATTTT CASSQDSTANNQPQHF
TRBJ2-3 . . TRBV20-1 TGCAGTGCTAGACCCCCCCGGGACACCGGAACCTTAGCTACGCAGTATTTT CSARPPRDTGTLATQYF
TRBJ1-5 once . TRBV5-1 TGCGCCAGCAGCTTTGACTGGACCCAGCCCCAGCATTTT CASSFDWTQPQHF
TRBJ1-4 . TRBD1 TRBV7-9 TGTGCCAGCAGCTCCTCGGACAGGGGGCGTGAAAAACTGTTTTTT CASSSSDRGREKLFF
TRBJ2-1 . . TRBV20-1 TGCAGTGCTACTACCGGAACTCGCTCCTACAATGAGCAGTTCTTC CSATTGTRSYNEQFF
TRBJ1-3 . . TRBV18 TGTGCCAGCTCACCAATTCCGCGTCCGGTGAACTCTGGAAACACCATATATTTT CASSPIPRPVNSGNTIYF
TRBJ2-7 many TRBD2 TRBV27 TGTGCCACCCGCTTTCTAGCGGGAAGGTACGAGCAGTACTTC CATRFLAGRYEQYF
TRBJ2-2 many . TRBV4-1 TGCGCCAGCAGCCCGGGACCACAACTCCCCGGGGAGCTGTTTTTT CASSPGPQLPGELFF
TRBJ1-1 many . TRBV10-2 TGCGCCAGCAGCCCCCAGGACCTGAACACTGAAGCTTTCTTT CASSPQDLNTEAFF
TRBJ2-2 . . TRBV10-2 TGCGCCAGCAGTTTAATCGGAAGCCCCGGGGAGCTGTTTTTT CASSLIGSPGELFF
TRBJ2-7 few TRBD2 TRBV20-1 TGCAGTTCCCTAGCGGGAGCGTTAGACGAGCAGTACTTC CSSLAGALDEQYF
TRBJ2-1 . TRBD2 TRBV7-6 TGTGCCAGCAGCCCTCAACTAGCGGAGTACAATGAGCAGTTCTTC CASSPQLAEYNEQFF
TRBJ2-3 . . TRBV27 TGTGCCAGCAGGGACCGGAAGAGGGGGTTAGATACGCAGTATTTT CASRDRKRGLDTQYF
TRBJ1-1 few TRBD1 TRBV5-1 TGCGCCAGCAGCTTGGGAACAGGGGGCTCGAACACTGAAGCTTTCTTT CASSLGTGGSNTEAFF
TRBJ2-3 few . TRBV12-3/TRBV12-4 TGTGCCAGCAGCCCTACAGGGTACTCCGATACGCAGTATTTT CASSPTGYSDTQYF
TRBJ2-6 . TRBD1 TRBV4-2 TGTGCCAGCAGCCCTAGGGGGCAGGGCTCTGGGGCCAACGTCCTGACTTTC CASSPRGQGSGANVLTF
TRBJ2-2 . TRBD1 TRBV2 TGTGCCATATATACAGGGGACACCGGGGAGCTGTTTTTT CAIYTGDTGELFF
TRBJ2-2 . TRBD2 TRBV10-3 TGCGCGCCGGGACTAGCGTCGAACACCGGGGAGCTGTTTTTT CAPGLASNTGELFF
TRBJ2-5 many . TRBV20-1 TGCAGTTCCGTCCAAAGTATGACGGGGGAGACCCAGTACTTC CSSVQSMTGETQYF
TRBJ2-3 . . TRBV5-6 TGTGCCAGCAGCTTGGTGGGTATCGGCACAGATACGCAGTATTTT CASSLVGIGTDTQYF
TRBJ1-2 many . TRBV9 TGTGCCAGCAGCGTAGTACCCGGACAGAATTATGGCTACACCTTC CASSVVPGQNYGYTF
TRBJ2-7 . TRBD2 TRBV5-1 TGCGCCAGCAGCGGAGCCGGGACTATTGACTACGAGCAGTACTTC CASSGAGTIDYEQYF
TRBJ2-2 . . TRBV7-9 TGTGCCAGCAGTGTGTCAGCCCGCCTGAAGAACACCGGGGAGCTGTTTTTT CASSVSARLKNTGELFF
TRBJ2-7 few TRBD2 TRBV7-8 TGTGCCAGCAGTGGGACTAGCGGTACCTACGAGCAGTACTTC CASSGTSGTYEQYF
TRBJ2-2 . . TRBV20-1 TGCAGTGCTGTCGGATCCTGGGGCGGGGAGCTGTTTTTT CSAVGSWGGELFF
TRBJ2-3 many TRBD2 TRBV9 TGTGCCAGCAGCGTAGGCGCTAGCGGGAGCACAGATACGCAGTATTTT CASSVGASGSTDTQYF
TRBJ1-2 . TRBD1 TRBV12-3/TRBV12-4 TGTGCCAGCACCCAGGACAGGGTCAGCTATGGCTACACCTTC CASTQDRVSYGYTF
TRBJ1-3 . . TRBV3-1 TGTGCCAGCAGCCAAGATTGGCAGGGCGGAAACACCATATATTTT CASSQDWQGGNTIYF
TRBJ2-7 . . TRBV28 TGTGCCAGCAGTGAAAGATTCTTGTCCTCCTACGAGCAGTACTTC CASSERFLSSYEQYF
TRBJ2-1 few . TRBV27 TGTGCCAGCAGTTTTACAGGGGGGGAACAGTTCTTC CASSFTGGEQFF
TRBJ1-2 few . TRBV18 TGTGCCAGCTCACCCTCCTTGACCTATGGCTACACCTTC CASSPSLTYGYTF
TRBJ2-5 . . TRBV2 TGTGCCAGCAGTGCGGGGGAAGTTCAAGAGACCCAGTACTTC CASSAGEVQETQYF
TRBJ2-7 . . TRBV6-5 TGTGCCAGCAGTTCCAGGGGCTATAGCTCCTACGAGCAGTACTTC CASSSRGYSSYEQYF
TRBJ2-2 . . TRBV15 TGTGCCACCAGCAGAGATCGTCGCGGGGGCCTTAACACCGGGGAGCTGTTTTTT CATSRDRRGGLNTGELFF
TRBJ1-3 . . TRBV27 TGTGCCAGCAGTCCCAGGACAGACGGAAACACCATATATTTT CASSPRTDGNTIYF
TRBJ2-7 many . TRBV12-3/TRBV12-4 TGTGCCAGCAGTTTGACAAACTCCTACGAGCAGTACTTC CASSLTNSYEQYF
TRBJ1-2 many . TRBV20-1 TGCAGTGAGACAGCCCAGGGGTCTGGCTACACCTTC CSETAQGSGYTF
TRBJ2-7 . TRBD2 TRBV6-1 TGTGCCAGCAGCTCCACTAGCGGTCCCGCCTACGAGCAGTACTTC CASSSTSGPAYEQYF
TRBJ2-1 many TRBD2 TRBV15 TGTGCCACCAGCAGAGCCCGGGGCAGTGCGGGGGGCGGACTCTACAATGAGCAGTTCTTC CATSRARGSAGGGLYNEQFF
TRBJ1-2 . . TRBV20-1 TGCAGTGCCCACCGTTACGAACCCTATGGCTACACCTTC CSAHRYEPYGYTF
TRBJ2-7 . TRBD2 TRBV18 TGTGCCAGCTCACCATGGGAAGCGGGAGGCATAGTGGAGCAGTACTTC CASSPWEAGGIVEQYF
TRBJ2-5 . TRBD1 TRBV7-3 TGTGCCAGCAGCCCCCACAGGGGGCGCTTGGAGACCCAGTACTTC CASSPHRGRLETQYF
TRBJ2-7 . TRBD1 TRBV30 TGTGCCTGGAGTGTTGGACAGGGAGCGGACGAGCAGTACTTC CAWSVGQGADEQYF
TRBJ2-3 . TRBD1 TRBV20-1 TGCAGTGCTTGCCGGGACAGAGACACAGATACGCAGTATTTT CSACRDRDTDTQYF
TRBJ2-3 . . TRBV5-1 TGCGCCAGCAGCTCCCAGGGAGTCCAAGGAGATACGCAGTATTTT CASSSQGVQGDTQYF
TRBJ1-5 many . TRBV20-1 TGCAGTGCTCGGGACTTGTCCCAGCATTTT CSARDLSQHF
TRBJ1-5 . . TRBV20-1 TGCAGTGCCCCAGCAGGGGCCCCAAATCGCAATCAGCCCCAGCATTTT CSAPAGAPNRNQPQHF
TRBJ2-5 . TRBD2 TRBV5-4 TGTGCCAGCAGCTTTGGGACTAGTCAAGAGACCCAGTACTTC CASSFGTSQETQYF
TRBJ1-5 many TRBD1 TRBV28 TGTGCCAGCAGCCGGACAGGGCGGTCGGGCAATCAGCCCCAGCATTTT CASSRTGRSGNQPQHF
TRBJ1-5 . . TRBV20-1 TGCAGTGCTAGCTTTACAGGGTCTAGCAATCAGCCCCAGCATTTT CSASFTGSSNQPQHF
TRBJ2-7 . TRBD1 TRBV5-1 TGCGCCAGCAGCTTGACGGGACAGCCGAACTACGAGCAGTACTTC CASSLTGQPNYEQYF
TRBJ2-5 . TRBD1 TRBV27 TGTGCCAGCAGTTTAAGGGGGCAGAAGACCCAGTACTTC CASSLRGQKTQYF